The 30 T cell receptor beta chains in this list originate from one sample, sequenced in a study of regulatory T cells in long-lasting Graves disease. The time point: newly diagnosed GD, antithyroid drugs for less than 3 months. The TCR library was made from RNA that had been extracted from PBMCs in TRIzol. iRepertoire HTBI primers and Arm-PCR of CDR3 regions built TCR beta libraries. TCRdb used MiXCR to reprocess the multiplex PCR reads, holding one entry per CDR3 protein. The sample has 420,000 or so distinct CDR3 sequences, approximately 16% seen once; the top ten hold 20% to 25%. The same data also contributed to another study, on T cells in Graves' hyperthyroidism and ophthalmopathy.

The source was peripheral blood mononuclear cells (PBMCs), collected at new diagnosis, from a patient treated with antithyroid drugs. The receptors derive from a woman under 30 with Graves disease.

This clonotype was counted ten times or more. V usage is TRBV5-1 and J usage is TRBJ2-2, with D unresolved. Germline V gene sequence: CDR1 SGHRS, CDR2 YFSETQ. The germline V and J ends were trimmed by 2 bases and 7 bases, with 6 bases remaining between them. The CDR3 loop spans 12 amino acids. The CDR3 DNA reads TGCGCCAGCAGCTTCCGAGGCGGGGAGCTGTTTTTT. This encodes CASSFRGGELFF.

This clonotype was detected only a few times. J is TRBJ2-3 and V is TRBV18, with D unclear. The CDR3 consists of 16 residues. Germline V gene lookup returns CDR1 KGHSH and CDR2 LQKENI. Trimming left V 0 bases short and J 2 bases short, with 12 bases between. The CDR3 sequence is CASSPPRLSNTDTQYF. The CDR3 bases are TGTGCCAGCTCACCACCGAGGCTTTCCAACACAGATACGCAGTATTTT. The full variable domain, its missing parts supplied by reference TRBV18 and TRBJ2-3, is NAGVMQNPRHLVRRRGQEARLRCSPMKGHSHVYWYRQLPEEGLKFMVYLQKENIIDESGMPKERFSAEFPKEGPSILRIQQVVRGDSAAYFCASSPPRLSNTDTQYFGPGTRLTVL.

This clonotype was recorded at least ten times. The rearrangement uses TRBV28 and TRBJ2-7, with 8 bases fitting TRBD1. Trimming took 10 bases from V and 2 from J; bases not matched to a gene: 16. Germline lookup yields CDR1 MDHEN and CDR2 SYDVKM. This CDR3 comprises 16 residues. CDR3: CATKLRWTGKAYEQYF. The CDR3 DNA reads TGTGCCACTAAGCTACGATGGACAGGGAAAGCCTACGAGCAGTACTTC.

This clonotype was seen at least ten times. The chain joins TRBV13 to TRBJ2-3; 13 bases map to TRBD2. The CDR3 extends over 17 amino acids. V lost 2 bases, J lost 6 bases, and 8 bases stayed unmatched. Germline CDR1 reads PRHDT; CDR2 reads FYEKMQ (reference sequence). The CDR3: CASSLTGLAGAGDTQYF. In DNA, the CDR3 is TGTGCCAGCAGCTTAACCGGACTAGCGGGAGCGGGCGATACGCAGTATTTT. Full variable domain (outside the CDR3, taken from reference TRBV13 and TRBJ2-3): AAGVIQSPRHLIKEKRETATLKCYPIPRHDTVYWYQQGPGQDPQFLISFYEKMQSDKGSIPDRFSAQQFSDYHSELNMSSLELGDSALYFCASSLTGLAGAGDTQYFGPGTRLTVL.

CDR3 sequence (DNA): TGTGCCAGCAGCTTCTGGGGACAGTCGAAATCCTACGAGCAGTACTTC. This encodes CASSFWGQSKSYEQYF. This chain links TRBV5-8 with TRBJ2-7; 7 positions match TRBD1. The CDR3 loop spans 16 amino acids. The V and J ends lost 2 bases and 1 base, in that order; junction bases with no gene match: 9. Looked up from germline, CDR1 is SGHTS and CDR2 is YDEGEE.

The chain employs TRBV20-1 and TRBJ2-1, with D tentatively TRBD2 (6 bases). This CDR3 is built from 14 residues. Per germline, CDR1 DFQATT and CDR2 SNEGSKA (reference sequence). Trimming removed 2 bases at V and 0 bases at J, with 8 bases between. The CDR3 coding sequence is TGCAGTGCTAGACCCGGGAGCTCCTACAATGAGCAGTTCTTC. Encoded protein: CSARPGSSYNEQFF.

This clonotype was recorded once. The CDR3 nucleotides are TGTGCCAGCTCACCCGGAAAACAGGGATTGAATTCACCCCTCCACTTT. Translation: CASSPGKQGLNSPLHF. V gene TRBV18 combines with J gene TRBJ1-6, with D possibly matching TRBD1 (6 bases). This CDR3 has 16 amino acids. Trimming cost V 3 bases and J 7 bases, with 16 bases left between them. Germline V gene lookup returns CDR1 KGHSH and CDR2 LQKENI.

This clonotype was seen many times. The chain uses TRBV6-1 and TRBJ2-7; 7 bases fit TRBD1. From germline, CDR1 is MNHNS and CDR2 SASEGT. V was clipped by 8 bases and J by 0 bases; unmatched bases: 7. The CDR3 totals 14 residues. The CDR3 bases are TGTGCCAGCGGGGGACAGCCGAGCTCCTACGAGCAGTACTTC. It translates to CASGGQPSSYEQYF.

The V call is TRBV25-1, the J call TRBJ2-7; TRBD2 agrees at 8 bases. V gave up 4 bases and J gave up 2 bases; unmatched junction bases: 1. CDR3 length: 13 residues. Germline CDR1 reads MGHDK; CDR2 reads SYGVNS. The CDR3 spells CASSGTSPYEQYF. In DNA form, the CDR3 reads TGTGCCAGCAGTGGGACTAGCCCCTACGAGCAGTACTTC.

Comments on this clonotype: This sequence is one base from a far larger clone and is likely a read error. For the CDR3, the DNA is TGTGCCAGCAGCCAAGAACTAGCGGGAAACAATGAGCAGTTCTTC. Its translation is CASSQELAGNNEQFF. The chain carries TRBV4-2 and TRBJ2-1, with 10 nucleotides matching TRBD2. The ends lost 0 bases at V and 5 bases at J; junction bases unmatched: 1. This CDR3 region has 15 residues. Germline CDR1 and CDR2: LGHNA and YNFKEQ.

The chain has TRBV12-5 and TRBJ2-2; 8 bases are a match to TRBD1. The ends lost 2 bases at V and 7 bases at J; junction bases unmatched: 12. The CDR3 runs 17 residues. Per the germline V gene, CDR1 is LGHNT and CDR2 is FRNRAP. The CDR3 nucleotides read TGTGCTAGTGGTTTGTTTACAGGGGGGATCGTAAGCGGGGAGCTGTTTTTT. Its protein product is CASGLFTGGIVSGELFF.

This clonotype was observed at least ten times. The chain has TRBV27 and TRBJ2-1; 9 positions match TRBD2. Trimming took 2 bases from V and 5 from J; bases not matched to a gene: 10. The length of the CDR3 is 17 residues. Germline V lookup: CDR1 MNHEY, CDR2 SMNVEV (reference sequence). CDR3 bases: TGTGCCAGCAGTTTAATGGGACTAGCAAGCATAAACAATGAGCAGTTCTTC. Translating it yields CASSLMGLASINNEQFF.

In its sample, this clonotype was seen many times. One end of the junction is discordant with germline, which a read error may explain. The J gene is TRBJ2-3, the V gene TRBV11-2; tentatively, D is TRBD2 (6 bases). The CDR3 runs to 15 residues. The germline V gene has CDR1 SGHAT and CDR2 FQNNGV. The CDR3 loop reads CASNLDRGSTDTQYF. The CDR3 nucleotides read TGTGCCAGCAACTTAGATCGGGGGAGCACAGATACGCAGTATTTT.

The table lists this clonotype with a few counts. This chain connects TRBV5-6 to TRBJ1-2; 9 bases fit TRBD1. This CDR3 comprises 14 residues. V gave up 4 bases and J gave up 7 bases; unmatched junction bases: 8. Germline loops: CDR1 SGHDT, CDR2 YYEEEE. The CDR3 is CASSPGQGTFGYTF. CDR3 nucleotides: TGTGCCAGCAGCCCGGGACAGGGAACCTTTGGCTACACCTTC.

With regard to this clonotype: This may come from a read error, since a much larger clone is one base off. The chain couples TRBV7-2 to TRBJ1-5; possible D gene TRBD1, 5 bases. Germline CDR1 reads SGHTA; CDR2 reads FQGNSA. Trimming shortened V by 1 base and J by 7 bases, and 8 bases separated the two germline ends. There are 13 residues in the CDR3. CDR3 loop: CASSLVREQPQHF. For the CDR3, the DNA is TGTGCCAGCAGCTTAGTCAGGGAACAGCCCCAGCATTTT. Together with reference TRBV7-2 and TRBJ1-5, the CDR3 gives the full variable domain: GAGVSQSPSNKVTEKGKDVELRCDPISGHTALYWYRQSLGQGLEFLIYFQGNSAPDKSGLPSDRFSAERTGGSVSTLTIQRTQQEDSAVYLCASSLVREQPQHFGDGTRLSIL.

The rearrangement joins TRBV27 to TRBJ2-3; 8 bases align to TRBD2. The CDR3 contains 16 residues. V lost 3 bases, J lost 0 bases, and 5 bases stayed unmatched. Per germline, CDR1 MNHEY and CDR2 SMNVEV (reference sequence). The CDR3 sequence is CASSFLASGSTDTQYF. For the CDR3, the DNA is TGTGCCAGCAGTTTTTTAGCTAGCGGGAGCACAGATACGCAGTATTTT.

This clonotype showed up many times. This chain connects TRBV27 to TRBJ2-7; 9 bases line up with TRBD2. In germline, CDR1 is MNHEY, CDR2 SMNVEV (reference sequence). V dropped 4 bases and J dropped 5; count of bases not matched to a gene: 6. The CDR3 totals 14 residues. The CDR3 DNA follows: TGTGCCAGCAGTTCCTTAGCGGGAGTAGACGAGCAGTACTTC. Translation gives CASSSLAGVDEQYF.

There are many counts of this clonotype. This rearrangement joins TRBV28 to TRBJ2-5, with TRBD1 matching 8 bases. V was pared by 5 bases and J by 5 bases, with 7 bases of the junction left unmatched. CDR3 length equals 14 residues. Germline CDR1 is MDHEN and CDR2 is SYDVKM. CDR3 nucleotides: TGTGCCAGCAGTCCCAGGGGGCGCGAGGAGACCCAGTACTTC. Translating gives CASSPRGREETQYF. The whole variable domain, remainder taken from reference TRBV28 and TRBJ2-5, is DVKVTQSSRYLVKRTGEKVFLECVQDMDHENMFWYRQDPGLGLRLIYFSYDVKMKEKGDIPEGYSVSREKKERFSLILESASTNQTSMYLCASSPRGREETQYFGPGTRLLVL.

Concerning this clonotype: A much larger clone is a single base away; this may be a read error. J is TRBJ1-5 and V is TRBV12-3 or TRBV12-4, with D uncertain. There are 12 residues in the CDR3. The ends were cut back, 5 bases at V and 3 bases at J, with 5 bases in the middle. In DNA form, the CDR3 reads TGTGCCAGCAGTCCCATCAATCAGCCCCAGCATTTT. It encodes CASSPINQPQHF.

The V call is TRBV6-5, the J call TRBJ2-1, with D unresolved. Germline CDR1 MNHEY, CDR2 SVGAGI. The V end was cut by 4 bases, the J end by 9 bases, with 10 bases between. This CDR3 region has 12 residues. The CDR3 bases are TGTGCCAGCAGTTCCCTTAGCTCTGAGCAGTTCTTC. Translating gives CASSSLSSEQFF.

This chain links TRBV15 with TRBJ2-1; TRBD2 agrees at 11 bases. The CDR3 loop spans 17 amino acids. V shed 0 bases, J shed 4 bases, and the junction held 5 bases outside the gene matches. CDR1 LNHNV and CDR2 YYDKDF come from the germline V gene (reference sequence). CDR3 loop: CATSRDPGTSGYNEQFF. Here the CDR3 DNA reads TGTGCCACCAGCAGAGATCCCGGGACTAGCGGATACAATGAGCAGTTCTTC. Drawing the rest from reference TRBV15 and TRBJ2-1, the complete variable domain is DAMVIQNPRYQVTQFGKPVTLSCSQTLNHNVMYWYQQKSSQAPKLLFHYYDKDFNNEADTPDNFQSRRPNTSFCFLDIRSPGLGDTAMYLCATSRDPGTSGYNEQFFGPGTRLTVL.

This clonotype appeared many times. This sequence joins TRBV11-1 and TRBJ2-1; D not resolved. V was pared by 0 bases and J by 4 bases, with 7 bases between. CDR1 and CDR2 (germline): SGHAT, FQDESV (reference sequence). The CDR3 is 14 residues long. The CDR3 DNA sequence: TGTGCCAGCAGCTTAGCGTGGCAGTACAATGAGCAGTTCTTC. Protein: CASSLAWQYNEQFF.

This clonotype occurred many times. This chain links TRBV28 with TRBJ1-2, with D unclear. CDR1 and CDR2 (germline): MDHEN, SYDVKM. V lost 4 bases and J 7 bases, leaving 10 bases between the germline ends. The length of the CDR3 is 12 residues. CDR3 DNA: TGTGCCAGCAGTTATGACCAGAGTGGCTACACCTTC. Its translation is CASSYDQSGYTF.

This clonotype has at least ten counts. This sequence joins TRBV11-2 and TRBJ2-7; the D is unclear. Germline V CDR1 and CDR2: SGHAT, FQNNGV. The CDR3 has 12 amino acids. V gave up 2 bases and J gave up 6 bases, with 8 bases separating them. The CDR3 here is CASSLLASEQYF. In DNA form, the CDR3 reads TGTGCCAGCAGCTTATTAGCATCCGAGCAGTACTTC. Filled out from reference TRBV11-2 and TRBJ2-7, the complete variable domain reads EAGVAQSPRYKIIEKRQSVAFWCNPISGHATLYWYQQILGQGPKLLIQFQNNGVVDDSQLPKDRFSAERLKGVDSTLKIQPAKLEDSAVYLCASSLLASEQYFGPGTRLTVT.

Regarding this clonotype: Given a much more abundant clone one base away, this may be a read error. The DNA for the CDR3 is TGCAGTGCTAGGATAGATAGTTCCTCCTACGAGCAGTTCTTC. Encoded protein: CSARIDSSSYEQFF. V gene TRBV20-1 combines with J gene TRBJ2-1, with D unresolved. Trimming removed 3 bases from V and 10 bases from J, with 19 bases in between. The CDR3 is made up of 14 amino acids. CDR1 and CDR2 from the germline V gene are DFQATT and SNEGSKA (reference sequence).

This clonotype was seen a handful of times. The V and J genes are TRBV12-3 or TRBV12-4 and TRBJ1-2, with D possibly being TRBD1 (5 bases). V was trimmed by 4 bases and J by 7 bases, leaving 19 bases between them. This CDR3 has 15 amino acids. CDR3 nucleotides: TGTGCCAGCAGTTCATCTTTGGGGGGATTGGGTGGCTACACCTTC. It specifies CASSSSLGGLGGYTF.

This clonotype was detected ten times or more. The chain uses TRBV2 and TRBJ1-2, with 10 nucleotides matching TRBD1. The germline gives CDR1 SNHLY, CDR2 FYNNEI. V trimming: 6 bases; J trimming: 4 bases; junction bases outside the gene matches: 5. The CDR3 consists of 14 residues. The chain's CDR3 is CASRQGQGFYGYTF. CDR3 DNA: TGTGCCAGCAGACAGGGACAGGGGTTCTATGGCTACACCTTC.

The rearrangement uses TRBV28 and TRBJ2-5; 11 nucleotides align to TRBD2. V lost 4 bases to trimming and J lost 1 base; unmatched junction nucleotides: 11. The CDR3 is 18 amino acids. Germline V gene data show CDR1 as MDHEN and CDR2 as SYDVKM. This chain's CDR3 is CASSSPSSGRRRQETQYF. CDR3 DNA: TGTGCCAGCAGTTCCCCCTCTAGCGGGAGGCGACGCCAAGAGACCCAGTACTTC.

This clonotype was picked up many times. The V and J genes are TRBV7-2 and TRBJ2-7; D gene uncertain. The CDR3 has 13 residues. V dropped 1 base and J dropped 6 bases, with 10 bases sitting between them. CDR1 is SGHTA, CDR2 FQGNSA, per germline. In nucleotides, the CDR3 is TGTGCCAGCAGCTTAGTTCAGGTTGGCGAGCAGTACTTC. Translated, it gives CASSLVQVGEQYF.

This clonotype has only a few counts. A much larger clone is a single base away; this may be a read error. The chain joins TRBV7-2 to TRBJ2-7; 8 bases agree with TRBD2. V shed 4 bases, J shed 1 base, and the junction held 27 bases outside the gene matches. The CDR3 is made up of 22 amino acids. Germline V lookup: CDR1 SGHTA, CDR2 FQGNSA. The CDR3 region has the DNA TGTGCCAGCAGCTCCGTGTCACCCACGGGCGGGAGGACTAGGTTGGTTTCCTACGAGCAGTACTTC. Its protein product is CASSSVSPTGGRTRLVSYEQYF.